This T cell receptor (beta chain) was identified in a study of cytomegalovirus exposure and HLA in healthy donors. On this clone itself: The antigen remains unidentified.

Germline V gives CDR1 LNHDA, CDR2 SQIVND (reference sequence). CDR3 length: 13 amino acids. After removal of 6 bases from V and 6 bases from J, the junction contained 4 bases not matched to a gene. Study-wide points: Sequencing depth roughly uniform across donors was assumed in presence/absence analyses. Later on, a genetic analysis was performed. It linked a missense variant in DCLRE1C with V- and J-gene trimming of TCR beta.

PCR involved 60 Vbeta and 13 Jbeta primers. Measured with immunoSEQ multiplex PCR; TCRdb has only the in-frame clones, and not every one. The sample has under 150,000 clones, about 80% seen once. The sample was PBMCs. The rearrangement joins TRBV19 to TRBJ1-5; 8 nucleotides agree with TRBD1. This clonotype was sampled from a woman between 35 and 50 years old in good health and CMV-seronegative. The CDR3, as DNA: TGTGCCAGTAGCCAGGGGGCGCGTCAGCCCCAGCATTTT. Amino acids: CASSQGARQPQHF.